Listed here are 30 T cell receptor beta chains from one sample, sequenced in a study of Graves' ophthalmopathy and Graves' hyperthyroidism. From RNA, the CDR3 regions of TCR beta chains were amplified and sequenced. Amplification began with first-round RT-PCR using HTBI primers, then second-round multiplex PCR was performed. TCRdb re-called the multiplex PCR reads through MiXCR, storing one row per CDR3 protein. The sample contains approximately 1.2 million distinct CDR3 sequences, 35% to 45% of which appear only once. The sample was peripheral blood or thyroid tissue (not recorded which). The source of these receptors is an adult man with Graves' hyperthyroidism.

The chain recombines TRBV9 with TRBJ2-3; 8 bases map to TRBD1. This CDR3 contains 15 residues. Germline CDR1 SGDLS, CDR2 YYNGEE. V lost 6 bases, J lost 2 bases, and 8 bases stayed unmatched. CDR3 nucleotides: TGTGCCAGCAACAGACTGGGACAGGACACAGATACGCAGTATTTT. Encoded protein: CASNRLGQDTDTQYF.

There are many counts of this clonotype. The chain employs TRBV15 and TRBJ1-2; 7 bases are shared with TRBD1. The CDR3 has 15 amino acids. CDR1 is LNHNV and CDR2 is YYDKDF in the germline V gene (reference sequence). Germline trimming cut 0 bases from V and 7 bases from J; bases unmatched to any gene: 8. The CDR3 reads CATSREMGTVGGYTF. The DNA for the CDR3 is TGTGCCACCAGCAGAGAGATGGGGACAGTAGGTGGCTACACCTTC.

This clonotype has more than one count but fewer than ten. The chain couples TRBV7-2 to TRBJ2-7, with a possible D match to TRBD2 (6 bases). The CDR3 consists of 15 residues. Germline CDR1 is SGHTA and CDR2 is FQGNSA. Trimming took off 2 bases at V and 2 bases at J, with 13 bases between the two ends. CDR3 sequence: CASSLRDGGTYEQYF. The CDR3 bases are TGTGCCAGCAGCTTAAGAGACGGGGGAACCTACGAGCAGTACTTC.

In its sample, this clonotype was seen many times. The chain uses TRBV5-4 and TRBJ1-5; TRBD1 matches 7 bases. The CDR3 contains 15 residues. Germline loops: CDR1 SGHNT, CDR2 YYREEE (reference sequence). J gave up 3 bases and V 0 bases, and 3 bases lay outside the gene matches. The CDR3 DNA reads TGTGCCAGCAGCTTGGATAGGGGGCTCAATCAGCCCCAGCATTTT. The encoded protein is CASSLDRGLNQPQHF.

This clonotype occurred many times. The CDR3 DNA follows: TGTGCCAGCAAACTAGGACAGGCGCCCTACGAGCAGTACTTC. Translating it yields CASKLGQAPYEQYF. The genes are TRBV6-5 and TRBJ2-7; 7 bases agree with TRBD1. The CDR3 sequence is 14 residues long. V lost 7 bases and J lost 2; bases outside the gene matches: 8. In germline, CDR1 is MNHEY, CDR2 SVGAGI.

Notes on this clonotype: This may be a read error, as it is one base from a much larger clone. This chain links TRBV10-3 with TRBJ1-5, with D possibly matching TRBD1 (6 bases). CDR3 length: 15 amino acids. The V gene lost 10 bases and the J gene lost 7 bases, with 23 bases spanning the gap. The germline V gene has CDR1 ENHRY and CDR2 SYGVKD. The CDR3, as DNA: TGTGCCAGCAGGGGATCCGCTGACAGAAAGCAGCCCCAGCATTTT. It codes for CASRGSADRKQPQHF.

The chain joins TRBV28 to TRBJ2-7; weak D call: TRBD2 (6 bases). In germline, CDR1 is MDHEN, CDR2 SYDVKM. V dropped 2 bases and J dropped 6 bases, with 17 bases sitting between them. This CDR3 has 15 amino acids. The CDR3 nucleotides read TGTGCCAGCAGTTTAACTGGAGGGCCATGGACCGAGCAGTACTTC. Its translation is CASSLTGGPWTEQYF.

This clonotype was picked up a small number of times. V gene TRBV6-6 combines with J gene TRBJ2-5; 7 positions match TRBD1. The trim removed 4 bases at V and 5 bases at J, leaving 13 bases unmatched. The CDR3 runs to 16 residues. Germline assignment: CDR1 MNHNY and CDR2 SVGAGI (reference sequence). In DNA form, the CDR3 reads TGTGCCAGCAGTTCCTGGACAGGCTCCAGATTGGAGACCCAGTACTTC. Amino acids: CASSSWTGSRLETQYF.

This clonotype showed up just a few times. It may be a read error: a sequence one base away is much more abundant. CDR3 nucleotide sequence: TGCGCCAGCAGCTTGGAACAGCTGAACACTGGAGCTTTCTTT. The encoded protein is CASSLEQLNTGAFF. The chain uses TRBV5-1 and TRBJ1-1; no clear D gene. The germline gives CDR1 SGHRS, CDR2 YFSETQ. This CDR3 is 14 amino acids long.

This clonotype was seen repeatedly, ten times or more. The chain combines TRBV10-2 with TRBJ1-1; 10 nucleotides align to TRBD1. With V trimmed by 2 bases and J by 5 bases, 5 bases remained unmatched. This CDR3 contains 15 residues. CDR1 WSHSY and CDR2 SAAADI come from the germline V gene. CDR3 DNA: TGCGCCAGCAGTGAGCGACAGGGGGCCAATACTGAAGCTTTCTTT. It specifies CASSERQGANTEAFF.

This clonotype has ten or more counts. This chain uses TRBV25-1 with TRBJ1-5; D is ambiguous. V lost 3 bases, J lost 5 bases, and 8 bases lay in between. The CDR3 contains 13 residues. The V gene's germline CDR1 is MGHDK and CDR2 SYGVNS. CDR3 nucleotides: TGTGCCAGCAGTGATAAGGCCGATCAGCCCCAGCATTTT. Translated, it gives CASSDKADQPQHF.

This chain joins TRBV7-2 and TRBJ2-2, with 7 nucleotides matching TRBD2. The CDR3 totals 14 residues. CDR1 and CDR2 from the germline V gene are SGHTA and FQGNSA. The junction had 8 bases not matched to a gene; V was cut back by 11 bases and J by 2 bases. The CDR3: CALREGRNTGELFF. CDR3 nucleotides: TGTGCCTTAAGGGAGGGGCGAAACACCGGGGAGCTGTTTTTT.

This clonotype was counted only a few times. The chain links TRBV6-2 or TRBV6-3 to TRBJ2-6; the D gene is possibly TRBD1 (6 bases). The CDR3 sequence is 16 residues long. V was clipped by 7 bases and J by 3 bases, with 16 bases between them. CDR1 is MNHEY and CDR2 is SVGEGT in the germline V gene. Here the CDR3 DNA reads TGTGCCAGCACCCAGTATACAGGGAGTGGGGCCAACGTCCTGACTTTC. This translates into CASTQYTGSGANVLTF.

This clonotype was detected ten times or more. The gene calls are TRBV7-2 and TRBJ2-5; the D gene is possibly TRBD2 (6 bases). This CDR3 spans 15 amino acids. V lost 4 bases, J lost 3 bases, and 15 bases lay in between. Germline CDR1 and CDR2: SGHTA and FQGNSA. The CDR3 protein is CASSSPYSGEETQYF. In DNA, the CDR3 is TGTGCCAGCAGCTCACCTTATAGCGGCGAAGAGACCCAGTACTTC.

V is TRBV14 and J is TRBJ2-6; 14 bases align to TRBD2. J gave up 0 bases and V 4 bases, and 8 bases lay outside the gene matches. Per germline, CDR1 SGHDN and CDR2 FVKESK. The CDR3 consists of 20 residues. The CDR3 DNA reads TGTGCCAGCAGCCCCGGACTAGCGGGAGGCATTATCTCTGGGGCCAACGTCCTGACTTTC. This codes for CASSPGLAGGIISGANVLTF.

The chain carries TRBV12-3 or TRBV12-4 and TRBJ1-5, with 7 nucleotides matching TRBD1. The CDR3 covers 15 residues. The V gene end was trimmed by 5 bases and the J gene end by 2 bases; junction bases not matched to a gene: 6. The CDR3 is CASSPTGEGNQPQHF. The CDR3 DNA reads as TGTGCCAGCAGTCCTACAGGGGAAGGCAATCAGCCCCAGCATTTT.

This clonotype occurred many times. The chain combines TRBV19 with TRBJ2-5, with unresolved D. This CDR3 is built from 13 residues. V was cut by 7 bases and J by 2 bases, with 11 bases left in between. Looked up from germline, CDR1 is LNHDA and CDR2 is SQIVND (reference sequence). DNA of the CDR3: TGTGCCAGTACGCGAGACGGTCAAGAGACCCAGTACTTC. Protein: CASTRDGQETQYF.

This clonotype was seen a handful of times. The chain couples TRBV7-8 to TRBJ2-7; 7 bases match TRBD1. CDR3 size: 17 residues. CDR1 SGHVS and CDR2 FQNEAQ come from the germline V gene. After removal of 6 bases from V and 3 bases from J, the junction contained 17 bases not matched to a gene. CDR3 loop: CASRTRGKGAGGYEQYF. CDR3 in DNA: TGTGCCAGCAGAACTAGAGGAAAGGGCGCAGGGGGCTACGAGCAGTACTTC.

With respect to this clonotype: One end of the junction fails to match germline, which may point to a read error. The chain is built from TRBV5-1 and TRBJ1-4; D unresolved. There are 13 residues in the CDR3. Germline CDR1 SGHRS, CDR2 YFSETQ. The DNA for the CDR3 is TGTGCCAGCAGCTTGAGCTCCCGAGGAATACTGTTTTTT. Its protein product is CASSLSSRGILFF.

This chain links TRBV2 with TRBJ1-5; D may be TRBD1 (6 bases). The germline gives CDR1 SNHLY, CDR2 FYNNEI. CDR3 size: 15 residues. V lost 5 bases and J lost 10, with 21 bases in between. DNA for the CDR3: TGTGCCAGCAGTCCGGCCAGGGGAGGGAATTCACCCCAGCATTTT. Translating it yields CASSPARGGNSPQHF.

Turning to this clonotype: Possible read error: a much larger clone is one base away. The chain recombines TRBV29-1 with TRBJ2-3; 10 bases are a match to TRBD1. CDR3 length: 14 residues. V was clipped by 3 bases and J by 2 bases; unmatched bases: 2. CDR1 is SQVTM, CDR2 ANQGSEA, per germline. The CDR3 loop reads CSVDGTGATDTQYF. CDR3 sequence (DNA): TGCAGCGTTGACGGGACAGGGGCCACAGATACGCAGTATTTT.

CDR3 bases: TGCAGCGTTGAAGCGGGAGGGGGGACCCAGTACTTC. It yields the protein CSVEAGGGTQYF. V and J are TRBV29-1 and TRBJ2-5; 8 nucleotides line up with TRBD2. The V gene's germline CDR1 is SQVTM and CDR2 ANQGSEA. This CDR3 has 12 residues. After removal of 1 base from V and 7 bases from J, the junction contained 2 bases not matched to a gene.

Remarks on this clonotype: This may come from a read error, since a much larger clone is one base off. The CDR3 loop reads CASSMGLGTHEQYF. In DNA, the CDR3 is TGTGCCAGTAGTATGGGACTGGGGACCCACGAGCAGTACTTC. The chain carries TRBV19 and TRBJ2-7; maybe TRBD2 (6 bases). Trimming took 3 bases from V and 5 from J, leaving 14 bases between them. Germline V gene data show CDR1 as LNHDA and CDR2 as SQIVND (reference sequence). The CDR3 is 14 amino acids.

The J gene is TRBJ1-2, the V gene TRBV12-3 or TRBV12-4, with 8 bases aligning to TRBD1. The trim removed 5 bases at V and 4 bases at J, leaving 15 bases unmatched. This CDR3 comprises 17 residues. CDR3 loop: CASSTGTGNPPVYGYTF. CDR3 DNA: TGTGCCAGCAGTACCGGGACAGGTAACCCCCCGGTCTATGGCTACACCTTC.

Details on this clonotype: A junction boundary mismatches the germline segment, possibly from a read error. This chain uses TRBV7-9 with TRBJ2-2, with TRBD1 matching over 8 bases. Per the germline V gene, CDR1 is SEHNR and CDR2 is FQNEAQ (reference sequence). The CDR3 has 16 amino acids. CDR3 DNA sequence: TGCGCCAGCAGCTTGTCAGGGGGCTCGAACACCGGGGAGCTGTTTTTT. This encodes CASSLSGGSNTGELFF.

A few counts support this clonotype. The genes are TRBV9 and TRBJ2-7, with TRBD2 as a possible D gene (7 bases). Between the trimmed V and J ends, which lost 3 bases and 6 bases, there was a span of 16 bases. The CDR3 totals 14 residues. Germline V gene lookup returns CDR1 SGDLS and CDR2 YYNGEE. The CDR3 loop is CASSDGGRGGEQYF. The CDR3 DNA follows: TGTGCCAGCAGCGACGGGGGTAGGGGGGGCGAGCAGTACTTC.

This sequence joins TRBV5-1 and TRBJ2-5; TRBD2 matches 11 bases. The CDR3 length is 16 residues. Germline V gene data show CDR1 as SGHRS and CDR2 as YFSETQ. V trimming: 4 bases; J trimming: 2 bases; junction bases outside the gene matches: 7. The CDR3 reads CASSAGTSGHQETQYF. The DNA for the CDR3 is TGCGCCAGCAGCGCGGGGACTAGCGGTCATCAAGAGACCCAGTACTTC.

In its sample, this clonotype was seen once. This chain connects TRBV7-9 to TRBJ2-7, with 7 bases identical to TRBD1. With V trimmed by 7 bases and J by 9 bases, 12 bases remained unmatched. The CDR3 runs to 13 residues. The germline V gene has CDR1 SEHNR and CDR2 FQNEAQ (reference sequence). The DNA for the CDR3 is TGTGCCAGCAAGTCCGAAGGGGGCGGAGGGCAGTACTTC. Translation gives CASKSEGGGGQYF.

This clonotype was counted many times. The genes are TRBV7-8 and TRBJ1-6; D uncertain. The CDR3 is 15 residues long. Per the germline V gene, CDR1 is SGHVS and CDR2 is FQNEAQ. Between the trimmed V and J ends, which lost 4 bases and 7 bases, there was a span of 14 bases. The CDR3 nucleotides are TGTGCCAGCAGCTATGGGGTTCAAGCGAATTCACCCCTCCACTTT. Encoded protein: CASSYGVQANSPLHF. Using reference TRBV7-8 and TRBJ1-6 for the parts outside the CDR3, the full variable domain is GAGVSQSPRYKVAKRGQDVALRCDPISGHVSLFWYQQALGQGPEFLTYFQNEAQLDKSGLPSDRFFAERPEGSVSTLKIQRTQQEDSAVYLCASSYGVQANSPLHFGNGTRLTVT.

This clonotype was picked up a small number of times. V is TRBV20-1 and J is TRBJ1-6; no clear D gene. This CDR3 contains 15 residues. Trimming stripped 0 bases from V and 0 bases from J, with 6 bases between. Germline-derived CDR1 and CDR2 are DFQATT and SNEGSKA (reference sequence). The CDR3 sequence: CSARDSSSYNSPLHF. The CDR3 region has the DNA TGCAGTGCTAGAGATAGTAGCTCCTATAATTCACCCCTCCACTTT.